Below are 9 T cell receptor beta chains sequenced from a single sample in a study of T-cell reconstitution after alpha-beta-depleted transplantation in children. During its preparation, the TCRbeta library received unique molecular identifiers. TCRdb fed the PCR reads into MiXCR, producing one record per CDR3 protein. Of 250,000 to 300,000 distinct CDR3 sequences listed, around 10% were seen once; the top ten hold about 20%. Specimen: peripheral blood, collected 180 days after TCRalphabeta/CD19-depleted stem cell transplant. The source is a male patient aged 2 to 10 who had a stem cell transplant for chronic granulomatous disease, so the T cells may come from the graft donor.

This clonotype has at least ten counts. The rearrangement joins TRBV7-6 to TRBJ1-5; 8 bases are a match to TRBD1. J lost 5 bases, V lost 4 bases, and 7 bases had no gene match. This CDR3 has 15 amino acids. The germline CDR1 and CDR2 sequences are SGHVS and FNYEAQ. The CDR3 loop reads CASSSGQGPYQPQHF. CDR3 DNA: TGTGCCAGCAGCTCAGGACAGGGCCCTTATCAGCCCCAGCATTTT. Filled out from reference TRBV7-6 and TRBJ1-5, the complete variable domain reads GAGVSQSPRYKVTKRGQDVALRCDPISGHVSLYWYRQALGQGPEFLTYFNYEAQQDKSGLPNDRFSAERPEGSISTLTIQRTEQRDSAMYRCASSSGQGPYQPQHFGDGTRLSIL.

This clonotype was observed many times. The chain recombines TRBV20-1 with TRBJ2-3, with TRBD2 identical over 7 bases. CDR3 length: 15 residues. The J segment lost 1 base and the V segment lost 6 bases, leaving 10 bases of the junction unmatched. Per germline, CDR1 DFQATT and CDR2 SNEGSKA (reference sequence). CDR3 in DNA: TGCAGTGCACCACAACTGGGGGGGGGCACAGATACGCAGTATTTT. This codes for CSAPQLGGGTDTQYF.

The sample holds many counts of this clonotype. The chain couples TRBV6-4 to TRBJ2-6; D call uncertain. The CDR3 totals 13 residues. In germline, CDR1 is MRHNA, CDR2 SNTAGT. V lost 4 bases, J lost 3 bases, and 4 bases lay in between. Written as DNA, the CDR3 is TGTGCCAGCAGTGGGGTTGGGGCCAACGTCCTGACTTTC. Amino acids: CASSGVGANVLTF.

This clonotype was seen repeatedly, ten times or more. V usage is TRBV5-1 and J usage is TRBJ2-1, with TRBD1 matching over 10 bases. The CDR3 has 15 residues. V lost 4 bases and J lost 5; bases outside the gene matches: 6. Per the germline V gene, CDR1 is SGHRS and CDR2 is YFSETQ. DNA for the CDR3: TGCGCCAGCAGCGCGCGACAGGGGGCGGACAATGAGCAGTTCTTC. As protein: CASSARQGADNEQFF.

This clonotype was recorded many times. The chain carries TRBV3-1 and TRBJ2-2; D is perhaps TRBD2 (6 bases). Germline-derived CDR1 and CDR2 are LGHDT and YNNKEL (reference sequence). This CDR3 comprises 15 residues. Trimming pared 5 bases from V and 5 bases from J, leaving 15 bases between. The CDR3 protein is CASSFGTWGTGELFF. The DNA for the CDR3 is TGTGCCAGCAGCTTCGGGACTTGGGGAACCGGGGAGCTGTTTTTT.

This clonotype came up a few times. The chain is built from TRBV29-1 and TRBJ2-1, with D possibly TRBD2 on 6 matching bases. The CDR3 contains 10 residues. The V and J ends lost 6 bases and 9 bases respectively, with 9 bases between them. Looked up from germline, CDR1 is SQVTM and CDR2 is ANQGSEA. The CDR3 spells CSVEGGEQFF. The CDR3 nucleotides read TGCAGCGTCGAGGGAGGTGAGCAGTTCTTC.

The sample holds many counts of this clonotype. This chain joins TRBV5-5 and TRBJ2-7, with D tentatively TRBD1 (6 bases). This CDR3 region has 15 residues. Germline lookup yields CDR1 SGHKS and CDR2 YYEKEE (reference sequence). V was trimmed by 3 bases and J by 6 bases, leaving 19 bases between them. CDR3 sequence (DNA): TGTGCCAGCAGCTCGTGGGGGCGCCCCTTAGGCGAGCAGTACTTC. This sequence encodes CASSSWGRPLGEQYF.

The chain is built from TRBV19 and TRBJ2-1; D remains unclear. The V end lost 6 bases, the J end lost 2 bases, and 11 bases lay between the germline ends. The CDR3 contains 14 residues. Germline CDR1 is LNHDA and CDR2 is SQIVND (reference sequence). CDR3 coding DNA: TGTGCCAGTAGCCCCCAGGTGGCCTACAATGAGCAGTTCTTC. This gives the protein CASSPQVAYNEQFF.

This clonotype was observed many times. V gene TRBV20-1 combines with J gene TRBJ2-3, with D possibly being TRBD2 (6 bases). The CDR3 contains 16 residues. Germline V lookup: CDR1 DFQATT, CDR2 SNEGSKA (reference sequence). The V end was cut by 6 bases, the J end by 0 bases, with 19 bases between. CDR3 in DNA: TGCAGTGCCACCTCCCCCGGGACTTCGAGCACAGATACGCAGTATTTT. Its translation is CSATSPGTSSTDTQYF.